These T cell receptor beta chains were read from a single sample in a study of shared clonotypes between healthy human individuals. Measured with immunoSEQ multiplex PCR; TCRdb has only the in-frame clones, and not every one. The repertoire includes more than 450,000 clones, 70% to 80% of them detected once, and 10% to 15% sits in the top ten. Sequenced material: PBMCs. The receptors were gathered from a woman in her thirties or forties in good health. Some clones in this sample may be carry-over from other donors' samples. Each CDR3 is given with its conserved first and last residue. The order of the fields is J gene, V gene, CDR3 protein.

>TRBJ2-5|TRBV5-4
CASSGRGAGVKTQYF
>TRBJ2-1|TRBV6-4
CASSEGQGGNEQFF
>TRBJ1-1|TRBV27
CASNRVLGTEAFF
>TRBJ2-3|TRBV7-2
CASSQGQGSTDTQYF
>TRBJ2-1|TRBV6-6
CASSYPGRSNEQFF
>TRBJ2-7|TRBV2
CASSSYSYEQYF
>TRBJ1-2|TRBV5-6
CASTPGGGGYTF
>TRBJ1-2|TRBV19
CASRRGATNYGYTF
>TRBJ2-2|TRBV7-3
CASSFSVLTGELFF
>TRBJ2-2|TRBV30
CAWGGLAGVGELFF
>TRBJ1-3|TRBV11-2
CASSSWTGAGNTIYF
>TRBJ2-5|TRBV10-1
CASSEDRNQETQYF
>TRBJ2-3|TRBV28
CASSFPPTRPSTQYF
>TRBJ2-1|TRBV25-1
CASSEYKGSQNEQFF
>TRBJ2-1|TRBV28
CASPPPVQIFLVGSYNEQFF
>TRBJ1-3|TRBV2
CASSEGVSGNTIYF
>TRBJ2-2|TRBV21-1
CASKTHNTGELFF
>TRBJ2-1|TRBV7-9
CASSPRAAREFFSYNEQFF
>TRBJ2-3|TRBV11-1
CASSLSMAHTDTQYF
>TRBJ2-2|TRBV5-4
CASSSGPGGTGELFF
>TRBJ2-7|TRBV5-6
CASSLDGISYEQYF
>TRBJ2-1|TRBV19
CASSAAEYNEQFF
>TRBJ1-5|TRBV6-5
CASSIGVYQPQHF
>TRBJ2-7|TRBV7-9
CASSIRLAGGSYEQYF
>TRBJ1-1|TRBV28
CASRDRTPYVEAFF
>TRBJ1-1|TRBV4-2
CASRQDGNTEAFF
>TRBJ2-5|TRBV28
CASSLSGTKETQYF
>TRBJ1-5|TRBV2
CASSDRGRHQPQHF
>TRBJ2-5|TRBV11-2
CASSHNSNQETQYF
>TRBJ2-3|TRBV7-2
CASSFGPTTGTDTQYF
>TRBJ2-1|TRBV2
CASSERRGRYNEQFF
>TRBJ2-7|TRBV7-5
CARSFGVAGGTTYEQYF
>TRBJ2-7|TRBV19
CASSIAGGNEQYF
>TRBJ2-6|TRBV2
CASSPTGVSGANVLTF
>TRBJ1-4|TRBV15
CATSRQGGGGDEKLFF
>TRBJ2-7|TRBV27
CASSFKTRLEQYF
>TRBJ2-7|TRBV5-1
CASSLSGTSSYEQYF
>TRBJ2-1|TRBV28
CASSLWGGRINEQFF
>TRBJ1-2|TRBV19
CASSISTGIVAYGYTF
>TRBJ1-3|TRBV4-2
CASSPPGQGYLRSSGNTIYF
>TRBJ2-3|TRBV5-1
CASSLARQGGADTQYF
>TRBJ2-1|TRBV28
CASSFRGTQFF
>TRBJ2-7|TRBV23-1
CASSPLSTGGPDEQYF
>TRBJ1-1|TRBV7-2
CASSPHGGLNTEAFF
>TRBJ1-1|TRBV29-1
CSGRQGWTEAFF
>TRBJ1-2|TRBV28
CASSRVYRGQGVYGYTF
>TRBJ1-2|TRBV9
CASSVGGYGYTF
>TRBJ1-2|TRBV28
CASQNRGGALGYTF
>TRBJ1-2|TRBV5-1
CASSSQTGPYGYTF
>TRBJ2-5|TRBV19
CASSIVASETQYF